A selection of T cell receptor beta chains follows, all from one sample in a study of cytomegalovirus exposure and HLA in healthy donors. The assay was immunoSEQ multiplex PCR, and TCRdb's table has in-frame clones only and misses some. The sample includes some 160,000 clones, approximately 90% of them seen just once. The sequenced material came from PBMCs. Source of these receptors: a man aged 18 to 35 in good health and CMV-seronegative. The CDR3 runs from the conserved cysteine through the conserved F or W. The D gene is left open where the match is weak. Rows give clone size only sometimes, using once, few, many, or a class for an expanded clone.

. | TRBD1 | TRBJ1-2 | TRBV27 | TGTGCCAGCAGTTTCCAGGGACAGGGGTTCTATGGCTACACCTTC | CASSFQGQGFYGYTF
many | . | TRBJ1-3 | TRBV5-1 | TGCGCCAGCAGCGTGGACAGCTCTGGAAACACCATATATTTT | CASSVDSSGNTIYF
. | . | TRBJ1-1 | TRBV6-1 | TGTGCCAGCTGTCTTCGGGGAGATACTGAAGCTTTCTTT | CASCLRGDTEAFF
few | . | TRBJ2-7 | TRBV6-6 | TGTGCCAGCAGTCTCGGTGGCGGTCTCTCCTACGAGCAGTACTTC | CASSLGGGLSYEQYF
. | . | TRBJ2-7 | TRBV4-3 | TGCGCCAGCAGCCAAGAGGGGGGATTTACCTACGAGCAGTACTTC | CASSQEGGFTYEQYF
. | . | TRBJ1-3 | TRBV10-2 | TGCGCCAGCAGTGAGGGCCGGACAGTATCAGGCACCATATATTTT | CASSEGRTVSGTIYF
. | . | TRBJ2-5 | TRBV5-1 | TGCGCCAGCAGCTTGCTCCAGGGGACCTTAGAGACCCAGTACTTC | CASSLLQGTLETQYF
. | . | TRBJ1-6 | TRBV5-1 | TGCGCCAGCAGCTTCTCCGGGGGATTGGATTCACCCCTCCACTTT | CASSFSGGLDSPLHF
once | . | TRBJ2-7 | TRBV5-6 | TGTGCCAGCAGCTCCGCGGGGAGCTCCTACGAGCAGTACTTC | CASSSAGSSYEQYF
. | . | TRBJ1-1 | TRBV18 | TGTGCCAGCTCACTAGGGCAACAGGGTGAAACTGAAGCTTTCTTT | CASSLGQQGETEAFF
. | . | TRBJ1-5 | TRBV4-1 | TGCGCCAGCAGCCAAGGGGGCTATAGCAATCAGCCCCAGCATTTT | CASSQGGYSNQPQHF
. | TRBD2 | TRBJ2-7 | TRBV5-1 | TGCGCCAGCAGCTTGGGTGGGACTAGCGGGGACTACGAGCAGTACTTC | CASSLGGTSGDYEQYF
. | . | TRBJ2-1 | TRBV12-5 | TGTGCTAGTGGTTTGAGCCGGGACTCCATATACAATGAGCAGTTCTTC | CASGLSRDSIYNEQFF
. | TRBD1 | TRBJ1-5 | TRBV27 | TGTGCCAGCAGTCCGCAGGGGGTGTATAGCAATCAGCCCCAGCATTTT | CASSPQGVYSNQPQHF
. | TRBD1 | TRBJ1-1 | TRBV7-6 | TGTGCCAGCAGCGCGACAGGGACAGGCACTGAAGCTTTCTTT | CASSATGTGTEAFF
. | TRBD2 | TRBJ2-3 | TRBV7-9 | TGTGCCAGCAGCCAGGGACTAGCGACAGATACGCAGTATTTT | CASSQGLATDTQYF
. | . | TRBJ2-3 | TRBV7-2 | TGTGCCAGCAGCCCGTGGGGGGGCCCGCAGTATTTT | CASSPWGGPQYF
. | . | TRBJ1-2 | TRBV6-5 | TGTGCCAGCAGTTACTCAGTCAAGGGGCCCAGGGGCTACACCTTC | CASSYSVKGPRGYTF